This T cell receptor beta chain was recorded in a study of T cell responses to AZD1222 COVID-19 vaccine. Findings and caveats of the study: Donors skewed white British and female; clonal diversity was possibly underestimated. Reports indicate that nearly half of spike-specific TCRs are directed at unmutated variant regions. Sampling captured repertoires only after the peak T cell response. Receipt of two AZD1222 doses was followed by a rise in Spike-specific TCR breadth and depth.

Concerning this clone: Its antigen remains unknown.

Measured with immunoSEQ multiplex PCR; TCRdb has only the in-frame clones, and not every one. This table has 160,000 or so clones, about 88% appearing once. V lost 2 bases, J lost 4 bases, and 11 bases lay in between. Germline V gene lookup returns CDR1 SNHLY and CDR2 FYNNEI. The CDR3 has 14 amino acids. This receptor was obtained from an adult who had recovered from COVID-19. The chain has TRBV2 and TRBJ2-5; possibly TRBD1 for D (6 bases). The sample in question was peripheral blood, obtained after recovery from COVID-19. For the CDR3, the DNA is TGTGCCAGCAGTGAACTGTTGGGGGCAGAGACCCAGTACTTC. It encodes CASSELLGAETQYF.